What follows are 25 T cell receptor beta chains derived from one specimen sequenced in a study of cytomegalovirus exposure and HLA in healthy donors. The PCR was carried out with 60 Vbeta primers and 13 Jbeta primers. The protocol was immunoSEQ multiplex PCR, while the TCRdb copy is restricted to in-frame clones and leaves out a portion. The sample includes approximately 130,000 clones, 55% to 75% of them seen just once. Sequences were obtained from PBMCs. The receptors stem from a man aged 45-60 years in good health and CMV-seropositive.

The rearrangement uses TRBV4-1 and TRBJ2-7; D is possibly TRBD1 (6 bases). The CDR3 spans 15 residues. Looked up from germline, CDR1 is MGHRA and CDR2 is YSYEKL. Trimming pared 2 bases from V and 4 bases from J, leaving 15 bases between. Here the CDR3 reads CASSQHTGLPYEQYF. CDR3 nucleotide sequence: TGCGCCAGCAGCCAACACACAGGGCTCCCTTACGAGCAGTACTTC.

The rearrangement links TRBV5-1 to TRBJ2-5; 8 nucleotides align to TRBD2. The CDR3 contains 15 residues. Germline V gene data show CDR1 as SGHRS and CDR2 as YFSETQ. With V trimmed by 4 bases and J by 1 base, 6 bases remained unmatched. Here the CDR3 reads CASSPSTSVQETQYF. In DNA, the CDR3 is TGCGCCAGCAGCCCGTCGACTAGCGTCCAAGAGACCCAGTACTTC. The full variable domain, completed using reference TRBV5-1 and TRBJ2-5, is KAGVTQTPRYLIKTRGQQVTLSCSPISGHRSVSWYQQTPGQGLQFLFEYFSETQRNKGNFPGRFSGRQFSNSRSEMNVSTLELGDSALYLCASSPSTSVQETQYFGPGTRLLVL.

V usage is TRBV5-1 and J usage is TRBJ1-1; D unclear. V gave up 3 bases and J gave up 7 bases, with 10 bases separating them. The CDR3 loop spans 12 amino acids. Germline CDR1 SGHRS, CDR2 YFSETQ. The CDR3 DNA is TGCGCCAGCAGCTCCGGCGGAGATGAAGCTTTCTTT. Amino acids: CASSSGGDEAFF. Filled out from reference TRBV5-1 and TRBJ1-1, the complete variable domain reads KAGVTQTPRYLIKTRGQQVTLSCSPISGHRSVSWYQQTPGQGLQFLFEYFSETQRNKGNFPGRFSGRQFSNSRSEMNVSTLELGDSALYLCASSSGGDEAFFGQGTRLTVV.

V usage is TRBV25-1 and J usage is TRBJ2-4, with TRBD2 identical over 7 bases. This CDR3 comprises 16 residues. After removal of 5 bases from V and 2 bases from J, the junction contained 9 bases not matched to a gene. Looked up from germline, CDR1 is MGHDK and CDR2 is SYGVNS. This chain's CDR3 is CASSSAGVRPKNIQYF. For the CDR3, the DNA is TGTGCCAGCAGTTCTGCGGGAGTAAGGCCCAAAAACATTCAGTACTTC.

The chain's CDR3 is CASSSRVNFGEQFF. In DNA form, the CDR3 reads TGTGCCAGCAGCTCGAGGGTGAACTTTGGTGAGCAGTTCTTC. V is TRBV11-3 and J is TRBJ2-1; a possible D gene is TRBD2 (5 bases). The CDR3 runs to 14 residues. Germline assignment: CDR1 SGHNT and CDR2 YENEEA. Trimming took 4 bases from V and 9 from J, leaving 16 bases between them. The entire variable domain, with the rest obtained from reference TRBV11-3 and TRBJ2-1, is as follows: EAGVVQSPRYKIIEKKQPVAFWCNPISGHNTLYWYLQNLGQGPELLIRYENEEAVDDSQLPKDRFSAERLKGVDSTLKIQPAELGDSAVYLCASSSRVNFGEQFFGPGTRLTVL.

The rearrangement links TRBV7-8 to TRBJ2-2, with 13 nucleotides matching TRBD2. CDR3 length: 18 residues. J lost 2 bases, V lost 2 bases, and 5 bases had no gene match. Germline CDR1 reads SGHVS; CDR2 reads FQNEAQ. CDR3 sequence reads: CASSLWGLAGTNTGELFF. The CDR3 DNA follows: TGTGCCAGCAGCTTATGGGGACTAGCGGGAACCAACACCGGGGAGCTGTTTTTT.

For the CDR3, the DNA is TGTGCCAGCAGCTTATCCCAGTCCACTGAAGCTTTCTTT. Translating gives CASSLSQSTEAFF. This chain connects TRBV7-2 to TRBJ1-1, with D hard to call. Looked up from germline, CDR1 is SGHTA and CDR2 is FQGNSA. With 2 bases removed from V and 4 bases from J, the gap between germline ends came to 8 bases. The CDR3 contains 13 residues.

The rearrangement joins TRBV29-1 to TRBJ1-2, with 9 bases lining up with TRBD1. The germline gives CDR1 SQVTM, CDR2 ANQGSEA. The V gene end was trimmed by 7 bases and the J gene end by 7 bases; junction bases not matched to a gene: 4. The CDR3 totals 11 residues. The CDR3 DNA reads as TGCAGCGGTATACAGGGGGCTGGCTACACCTTC. Residues: CSGIQGAGYTF.

This clone was picked up a small number of times. The gene calls are TRBV27 and TRBJ1-4; D uncertain. Germline assignment: CDR1 MNHEY and CDR2 SMNVEV (reference sequence). Trimming stripped 2 bases from V and 0 bases from J, with 4 bases between. CDR3 size: 14 residues. This CDR3 reads CASSLLATNEKLFF. The CDR3 DNA is TGTGCCAGCAGTTTACTCGCAACTAATGAAAAACTGTTTTTT.

This sequence joins TRBV13 and TRBJ2-7, with TRBD2 matching 9 bases. This CDR3 is built from 16 residues. Germline trimming cut 0 bases from V and 4 bases from J; bases unmatched to any gene: 7. CDR1 PRHDT and CDR2 FYEKMQ come from the germline V gene (reference sequence). In DNA, the CDR3 is TGTGCCAGCAGCTTAGGGGTTGCGGGAGGGGGTTACGAGCAGTACTTC. This translates into CASSLGVAGGGYEQYF.

This clone was found once. The CDR3 nucleotides are TGTGCCAGCAGTGATACTAGCGGGAATAGGGATACGCAGTATTTT. As protein: CASSDTSGNRDTQYF. The rearrangement links TRBV25-1 to TRBJ2-3; TRBD2 matches 10 bases. CDR3 length: 15 residues. Germline values: CDR1 MGHDK, CDR2 SYGVNS. J lost 6 bases, V lost 3 bases, and 6 bases had no gene match. The variable domain in full, completed from reference TRBV25-1 and TRBJ2-3, reads EADIYQTPRYLVIGTGKKITLECSQTMGHDKMYWYQQDPGMELHLIHYSYGVNSTEKGDLSSESTVSRIRTEHFPLTLESARPSHTSQYLCASSDTSGNRDTQYFGPGTRLTVL.

The chain is built from TRBV7-9 and TRBJ2-7; no clear D. CDR1 is SEHNR, CDR2 FQNEAQ, per germline (reference sequence). CDR3 length equals 14 residues. The ends were cut back, 2 bases at V and 0 bases at J, with 8 bases in the middle. The CDR3 DNA reads TGTGCCAGCAGCTTAACCCGCAGCTCCTACGAGCAGTACTTC. Translation gives CASSLTRSSYEQYF.

Only one count was recorded for this clone. The chain combines TRBV7-9 with TRBJ2-7; D is ambiguous. The CDR3 spans 12 residues. Germline assignment: CDR1 SEHNR and CDR2 FQNEAQ (reference sequence). Trimming removed 6 bases at V and 4 bases at J, with 10 bases between. DNA for the CDR3: TGTGCCAGCAGTACGATCGAGTACGAGCAGTACTTC. Its translation: CASSTIEYEQYF.

The chain combines TRBV2 with TRBJ2-7; 8 bases match TRBD1. CDR3 length equals 13 residues. The germline CDR1 and CDR2 sequences are SNHLY and FYNNEI. The J segment lost 9 bases and the V segment lost 7 bases, leaving 11 bases of the junction unmatched. CDR3: CASTGDRFRGQYF. The CDR3 DNA is TGTGCCAGCACAGGGGACAGGTTCCGCGGGCAGTACTTC.

About this clone itself: An end of the junction differs from the germline gene, which may be a read error. The genes are TRBV7-9 and TRBJ1-3; unclear D gene. This CDR3 has 19 residues. Germline loops: CDR1 SEHNR, CDR2 FQNEAQ (reference sequence). The CDR3 bases are TGTTCCAGCAGCCCGAACATCACATACCGTCTGTACTCTGGAAACACCATATATTTT. Translating it yields CSSSPNITYRLYSGNTIYF.

The chain couples TRBV6-5 to TRBJ2-5, with 9 bases identical to TRBD1. TRBJ2-7 matches the DNA end more closely, so the J call is doubtful. CDR1 MNHEY and CDR2 SVGAGI come from the germline V gene. The CDR3 runs to 15 residues. This chain's CDR3 is CASSSPGTGSYEQYF. The CDR3 region has the DNA TGTGCCAGCAGTTCTCCCGGGACAGGGTCCTACGAGCAGTACTTC.

This clone was counted many times. This chain uses TRBV29-1 with TRBJ1-1, with D perhaps matching TRBD1 (5 bases). Germline V gene data show CDR1 as SQVTM and CDR2 as ANQGSEA. With 3 bases removed from V and 2 bases from J, the gap between germline ends came to 10 bases. The CDR3 spans 13 residues. CDR3 amino acids: CSVDSRTNTEAFF. The CDR3 DNA follows: TGCAGCGTTGATAGCAGGACAAACACTGAAGCTTTCTTT.

The V call is TRBV12-5, the J call TRBJ2-4; TRBD1 might be the D (6 bases). Trimming left V 7 bases short and J 9 bases short, with 16 bases between. The CDR3 runs 13 residues. The V gene's germline CDR1 is LGHNT and CDR2 FRNRAP. CDR3 nucleotides: TGTGCTAGTGCCAGGACAGTTGATGGCATTCAGTACTTC. Translating it yields CASARTVDGIQYF.

A remark on this clone: At one end the junction does not follow the germline gene, possibly because of a read error. The chain links TRBV5-1 to TRBJ2-7; 9 nucleotides agree with TRBD2. This CDR3 comprises 14 residues. In germline, CDR1 is SGHRS, CDR2 YFSETQ. CDR3 in amino acids: CASSPGGGAYGQYF. DNA for the CDR3: TGCGCCAGCAGCCCAGGCGGGGGGGCGTACGGGCAGTACTTC.

This clone was seen a few times. The rearrangement links TRBV18 to TRBJ2-7, with D perhaps matching TRBD1 (5 bases). Per germline, CDR1 KGHSH and CDR2 LQKENI. The CDR3 runs 14 residues. Trimming took off 6 bases at V and 1 base at J, with 13 bases between the two ends. The DNA of the CDR3 is TGTGCCAGCTCCCGATTTGACAGTTCCTACGAGCAGTACTTC. Its translation: CASSRFDSSYEQYF.

J is TRBJ1-3 and V is TRBV4-3; D is uncertain. Germline CDR1 LGHNA, CDR2 YSLEER. The CDR3 consists of 16 residues. The germline V and J ends were trimmed by 3 bases and 0 bases, with 12 bases remaining between them. DNA of the CDR3: TGCGCCAGCAGCCAGCAGGTTTCTATCTCTGGAAACACCATATATTTT. Encoded protein: CASSQQVSISGNTIYF.

V is TRBV28 and J is TRBJ1-1, with TRBD1 matching 9 bases. Germline CDR1 reads MDHEN; CDR2 reads SYDVKM. The CDR3 has 18 residues. The V gene end was trimmed by 2 bases and the J gene end by 0 bases; junction bases not matched to a gene: 10. CDR3 sequence (DNA): TGTGCCAGCAGTTTACCCCGGGACAGGGCCAGCATGAACACTGAAGCTTTCTTT. It specifies CASSLPRDRASMNTEAFF.

The CDR3 protein is CASSLDSRTGRSFYGYTF. CDR3 nucleotide sequence: TGTGCCAGCAGCTTAGACTCGAGGACAGGGAGATCCTTCTATGGCTACACCTTC. This rearrangement joins TRBV11-3 to TRBJ1-2; 8 positions agree with TRBD1. This CDR3 contains 18 residues. J gave up 4 bases and V 0 bases, and 13 bases lay outside the gene matches. Germline V gene lookup returns CDR1 SGHNT and CDR2 YENEEA.

The chain recombines TRBV2 with TRBJ1-3; TRBD1 is a possible D gene (5 bases). Germline CDR1 is SNHLY and CDR2 is FYNNEI. The CDR3 is made up of 16 amino acids. Trimming pared 1 base from V and 5 bases from J, leaving 15 bases between. The CDR3 sequence is CASSEEGRAARNTIYF. Here the CDR3 DNA reads TGTGCCAGCAGTGAAGAGGGGAGGGCAGCTAGAAACACCATATATTTT. Full variable domain (rest looked up from reference TRBV2 and TRBJ1-3): EPEVTQTPSHQVTQMGQEVILRCVPISNHLYFYWYRQILGQKVEFLVSFYNNEISEKSEIFDDQFSVERPDGSNFTLKIRSTKLEDSAMYFCASSEEGRAARNTIYFGEGSWLTVV.

The chain couples TRBV5-1 to TRBJ2-2; the D gene is possibly TRBD1 (6 bases). Per the germline V gene, CDR1 is SGHRS and CDR2 is YFSETQ. V dropped 2 bases and J dropped 6 bases, with 11 bases sitting between them. This CDR3 contains 14 residues. Here the CDR3 DNA reads TGCGCCAGCAGCTTACCCCCAGGGGCCGGGGAGCTGTTTTTT. Translated, it gives CASSLPPGAGELFF.